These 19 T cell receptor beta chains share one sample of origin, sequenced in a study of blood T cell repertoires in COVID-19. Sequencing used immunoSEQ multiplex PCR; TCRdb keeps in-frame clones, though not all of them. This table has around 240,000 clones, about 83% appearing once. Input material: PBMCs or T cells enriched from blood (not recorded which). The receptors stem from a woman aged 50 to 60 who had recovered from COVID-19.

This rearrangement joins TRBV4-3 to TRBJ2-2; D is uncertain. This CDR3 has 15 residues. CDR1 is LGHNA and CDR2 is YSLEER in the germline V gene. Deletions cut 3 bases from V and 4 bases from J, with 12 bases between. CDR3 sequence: CASSQGAASTGELFF. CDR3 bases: TGCGCCAGCAGCCAGGGCGCTGCGTCCACCGGGGAGCTGTTTTTT.

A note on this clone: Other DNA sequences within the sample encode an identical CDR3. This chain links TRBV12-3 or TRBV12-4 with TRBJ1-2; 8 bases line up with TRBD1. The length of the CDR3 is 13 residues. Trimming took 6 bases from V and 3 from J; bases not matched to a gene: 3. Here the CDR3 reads CASSPGGHYGYTF. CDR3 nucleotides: TGTGCCAGCAGCCCAGGGGGCCACTATGGCTACACCTTC.

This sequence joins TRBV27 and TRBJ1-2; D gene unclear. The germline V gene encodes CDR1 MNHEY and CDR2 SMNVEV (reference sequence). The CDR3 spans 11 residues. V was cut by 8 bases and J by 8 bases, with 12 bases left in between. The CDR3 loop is CASGQAQGYTF. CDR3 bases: TGTGCCAGCGGTCAGGCCCAGGGCTACACCTTC.

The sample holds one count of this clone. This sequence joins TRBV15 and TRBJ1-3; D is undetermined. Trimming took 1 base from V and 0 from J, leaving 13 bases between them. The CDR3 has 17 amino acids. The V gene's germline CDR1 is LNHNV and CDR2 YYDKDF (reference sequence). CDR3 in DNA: TGTGCCACCAGCAGAGGGGCCGCAGTACACTCTGGAAACACCATATATTTT. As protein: CATSRGAAVHSGNTIYF.

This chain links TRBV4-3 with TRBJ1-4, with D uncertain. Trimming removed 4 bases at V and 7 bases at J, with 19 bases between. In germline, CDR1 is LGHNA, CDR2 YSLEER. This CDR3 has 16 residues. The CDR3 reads CASSPLGRSLSEKLFF. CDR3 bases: TGCGCCAGCAGCCCCCTCGGGAGGAGTTTAAGTGAAAAACTGTTTTTT.

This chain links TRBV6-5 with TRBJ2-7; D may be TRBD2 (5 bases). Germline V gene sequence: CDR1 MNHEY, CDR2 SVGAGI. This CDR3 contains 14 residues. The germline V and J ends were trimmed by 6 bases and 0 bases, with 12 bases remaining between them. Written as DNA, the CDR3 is TGTGCCAGCAGGCCGGGAATAGCCTCCTACGAGCAGTACTTC. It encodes CASRPGIASYEQYF.

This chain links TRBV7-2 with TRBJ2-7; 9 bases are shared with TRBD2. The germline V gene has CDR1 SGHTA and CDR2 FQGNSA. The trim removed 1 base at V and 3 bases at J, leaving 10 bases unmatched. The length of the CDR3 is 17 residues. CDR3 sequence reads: CASSLVSPASGNYEQYF. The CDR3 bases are TGTGCCAGCAGCTTAGTGAGTCCGGCTAGCGGGAACTACGAGCAGTACTTC. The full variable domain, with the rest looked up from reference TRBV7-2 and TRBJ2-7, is GAGVSQSPSNKVTEKGKDVELRCDPISGHTALYWYRQSLGQGLEFLIYFQGNSAPDKSGLPSDRFSAERTGGSVSTLTIQRTQQEDSAVYLCASSLVSPASGNYEQYFGPGTRLTVT.

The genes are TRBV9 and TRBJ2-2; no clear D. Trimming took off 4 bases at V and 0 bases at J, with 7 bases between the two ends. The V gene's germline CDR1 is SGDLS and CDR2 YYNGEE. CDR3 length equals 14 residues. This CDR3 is CASSLQPNTGELFF. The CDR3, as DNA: TGTGCCAGCAGCTTACAGCCGAACACCGGGGAGCTGTTTTTT.

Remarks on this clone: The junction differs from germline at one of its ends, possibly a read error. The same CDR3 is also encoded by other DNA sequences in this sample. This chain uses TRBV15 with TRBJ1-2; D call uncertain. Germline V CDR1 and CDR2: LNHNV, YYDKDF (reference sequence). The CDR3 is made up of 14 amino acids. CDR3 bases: TGCGCCACCAGCAGAGATGGGCAGTTCTATGGCTACACCTTC. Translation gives CATSRDGQFYGYTF.

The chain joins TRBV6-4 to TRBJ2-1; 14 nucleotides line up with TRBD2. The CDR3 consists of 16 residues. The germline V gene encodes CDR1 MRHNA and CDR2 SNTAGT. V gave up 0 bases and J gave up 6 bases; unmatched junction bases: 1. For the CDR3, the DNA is TGTGCCAGCAGTGACTCGGGGACTAGCGGGAGCAATGAGCAGTTCTTC. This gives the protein CASSDSGTSGSNEQFF.

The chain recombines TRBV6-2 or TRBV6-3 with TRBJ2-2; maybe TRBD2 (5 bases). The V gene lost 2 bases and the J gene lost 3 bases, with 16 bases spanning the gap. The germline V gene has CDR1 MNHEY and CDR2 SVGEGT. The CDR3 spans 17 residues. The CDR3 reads CASSYALGEGYTGELFF. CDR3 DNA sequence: TGTGCCAGCAGTTACGCGTTGGGAGAGGGTTACACCGGGGAGCTGTTTTTT.

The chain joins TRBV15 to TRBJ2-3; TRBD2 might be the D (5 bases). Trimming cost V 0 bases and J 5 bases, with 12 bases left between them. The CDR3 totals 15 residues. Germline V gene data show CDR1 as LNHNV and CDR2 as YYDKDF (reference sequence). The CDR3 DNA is TGTGCCACCAGCAGAGATCGAGGGATTGGAGATACGCAGTATTTT. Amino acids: CATSRDRGIGDTQYF.

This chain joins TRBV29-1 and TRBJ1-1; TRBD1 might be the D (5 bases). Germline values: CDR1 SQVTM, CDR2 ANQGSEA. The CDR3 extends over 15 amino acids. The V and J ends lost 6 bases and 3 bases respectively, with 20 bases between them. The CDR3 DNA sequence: TGCAGCGTCCAAACCGCCAGGGTTTCGGACACTGAAGCTTTCTTT. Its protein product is CSVQTARVSDTEAFF.

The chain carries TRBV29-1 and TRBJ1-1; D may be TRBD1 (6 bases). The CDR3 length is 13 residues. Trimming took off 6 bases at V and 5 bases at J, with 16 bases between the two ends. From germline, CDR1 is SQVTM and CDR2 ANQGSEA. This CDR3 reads CSVLGQQWTEAFF. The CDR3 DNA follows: TGCAGCGTCCTCGGACAGCAATGGACTGAAGCTTTCTTT.

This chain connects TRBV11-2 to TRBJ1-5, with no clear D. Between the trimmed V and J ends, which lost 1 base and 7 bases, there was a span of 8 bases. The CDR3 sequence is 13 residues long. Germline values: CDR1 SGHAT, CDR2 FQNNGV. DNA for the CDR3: TGTGCCAGCAGCTTAGGGGCCGGACAGCCCCAGCATTTT. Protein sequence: CASSLGAGQPQHF.

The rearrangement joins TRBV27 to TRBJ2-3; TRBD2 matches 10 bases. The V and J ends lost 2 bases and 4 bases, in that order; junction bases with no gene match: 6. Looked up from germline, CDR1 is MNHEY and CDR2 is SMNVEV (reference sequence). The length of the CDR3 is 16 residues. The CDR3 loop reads CASSLSLAGAPDTQYF. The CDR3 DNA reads TGTGCCAGCAGTTTAAGTCTAGCGGGAGCCCCAGATACGCAGTATTTT.

CDR3 sequence reads: CASSGGRRGEKLFF. The CDR3 coding sequence is TGTGCCAGCAGCGGGGGACGCAGGGGTGAAAAACTGTTTTTT. The rearrangement uses TRBV5-4 and TRBJ1-4; possible D gene TRBD1, 6 bases. Trimming shortened V by 4 bases and J by 7 bases, and 14 bases separated the two germline ends. The germline gives CDR1 SGHNT, CDR2 YYREEE (reference sequence). This CDR3 has 14 residues.

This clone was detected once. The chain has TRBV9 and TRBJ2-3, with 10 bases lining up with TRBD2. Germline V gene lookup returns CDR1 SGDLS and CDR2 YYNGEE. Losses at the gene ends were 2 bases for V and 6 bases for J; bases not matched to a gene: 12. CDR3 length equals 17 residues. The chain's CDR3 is CASSVQPSGSGRDTQYF. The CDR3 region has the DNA TGTGCCAGCAGCGTCCAACCTAGCGGGAGTGGTAGGGATACGCAGTATTTT.

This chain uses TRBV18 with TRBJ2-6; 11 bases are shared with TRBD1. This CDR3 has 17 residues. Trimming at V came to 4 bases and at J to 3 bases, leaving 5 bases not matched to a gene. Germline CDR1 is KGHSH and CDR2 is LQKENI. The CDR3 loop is CASSRGQGARGANVLTF. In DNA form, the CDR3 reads TGTGCCAGCTCACGTGGACAGGGGGCGCGTGGGGCCAACGTCCTGACTTTC.